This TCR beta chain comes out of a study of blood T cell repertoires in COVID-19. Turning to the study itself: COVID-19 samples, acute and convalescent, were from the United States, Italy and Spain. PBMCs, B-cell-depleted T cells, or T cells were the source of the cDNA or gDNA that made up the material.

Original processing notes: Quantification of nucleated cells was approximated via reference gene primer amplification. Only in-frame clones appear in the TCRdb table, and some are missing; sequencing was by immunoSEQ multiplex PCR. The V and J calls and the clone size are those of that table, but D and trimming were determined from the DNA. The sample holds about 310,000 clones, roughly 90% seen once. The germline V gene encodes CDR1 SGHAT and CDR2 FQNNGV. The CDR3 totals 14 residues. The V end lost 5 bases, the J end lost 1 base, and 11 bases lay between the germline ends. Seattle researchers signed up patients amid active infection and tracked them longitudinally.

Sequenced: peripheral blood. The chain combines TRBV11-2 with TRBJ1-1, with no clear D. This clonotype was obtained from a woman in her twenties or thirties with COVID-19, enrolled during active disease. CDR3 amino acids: CASSDINSNTEAFF. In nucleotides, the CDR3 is TGTGCCAGCAGCGACATCAATTCGAACACTGAAGCTTTCTTT.